The TCR beta chain under discussion was sequenced for a study of blood T cell repertoires in COVID-19. TCRdb's copy holds only in-frame clones and misses some; the assay was immunoSEQ multiplex PCR. The data show 55,000 to 70,000 clones, about 90% seen once. During active infection, Seattle patients enrolled and were then monitored through disease. CDR1 is SNHLY, CDR2 FYNNEI, per germline. CDR3 size: 16 residues. The junction had 11 bases not matched to a gene; V was cut back by 5 bases and J by 4 bases. The chain links TRBV2 to TRBJ2-1, with 7 bases fitting TRBD1. The sequenced sample was peripheral blood. This receptor was identified in a woman aged 60 to 75 with COVID-19, enrolled during active disease. In DNA form, the CDR3 reads TGTGCCAGCAGTTCCTCTCTCGGGACAGAATACAATGAGCAGTTCTTC. Translating gives CASSSSLGTEYNEQFF.